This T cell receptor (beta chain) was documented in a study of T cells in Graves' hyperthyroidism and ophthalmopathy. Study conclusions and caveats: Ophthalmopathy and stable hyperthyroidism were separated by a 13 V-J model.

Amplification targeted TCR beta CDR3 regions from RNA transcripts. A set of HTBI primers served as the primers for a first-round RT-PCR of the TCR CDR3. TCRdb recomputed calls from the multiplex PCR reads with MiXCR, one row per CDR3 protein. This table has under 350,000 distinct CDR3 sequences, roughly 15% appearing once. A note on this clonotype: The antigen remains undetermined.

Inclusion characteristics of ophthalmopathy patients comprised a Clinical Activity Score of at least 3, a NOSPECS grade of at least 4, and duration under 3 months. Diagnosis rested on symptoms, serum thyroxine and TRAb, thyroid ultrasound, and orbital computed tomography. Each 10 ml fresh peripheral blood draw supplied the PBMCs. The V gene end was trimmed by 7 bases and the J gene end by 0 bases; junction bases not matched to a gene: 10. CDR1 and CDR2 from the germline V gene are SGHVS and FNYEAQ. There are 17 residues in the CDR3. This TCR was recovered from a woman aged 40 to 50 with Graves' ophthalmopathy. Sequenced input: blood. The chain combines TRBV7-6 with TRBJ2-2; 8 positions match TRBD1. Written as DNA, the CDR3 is TGTGCCAGCACCCTTACAAGGACAGGGACGAACACCGGGGAGCTGTTTTTT. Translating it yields CASTLTRTGTNTGELFF.